A single sample is the source of the 32 T cell receptor beta chains below, sequenced in a study of beta chain features in type 1 diabetes. Reverse transcribing all isolated RNA meant expressed TCRB transcripts were sequenced. Profiled with immunoSEQ multiplex PCR; TCRdb holds only in-frame clones, not every one. The sample records 350,000 to 450,000 clones, around 15% being singletons. Input material: naive CD4+ T cells from blood. The source is a woman aged 18-29 years in good health.

This clone appeared a few times. The chain combines TRBV29-1 with TRBJ1-1, with 7 bases aligning to TRBD1. V lost 4 bases, J lost 6 bases, and 8 bases stayed unmatched. Germline V gives CDR1 SQVTM, CDR2 ANQGSEA. There are 13 residues in the CDR3. CDR3 DNA sequence: TGCAGCGTTGTGGGACAGAGGGCCTCTGAAGCTTTCTTT. Residues: CSVVGQRASEAFF.

This clone was seen a few times. The rearrangement joins TRBV15 to TRBJ2-2; 9 bases agree with TRBD1. The germline V gene has CDR1 LNHNV and CDR2 YYDKDF (reference sequence). The CDR3 is 16 residues long. Germline trimming cut 4 bases from V and 7 bases from J; bases unmatched to any gene: 10. The CDR3 sequence is CATSTLQGAGIGELFF. CDR3 sequence (DNA): TGTGCCACCAGCACTCTACAGGGGGCCGGAATCGGGGAGCTGTTTTTT.

This rearrangement joins TRBV7-2 to TRBJ2-7; 9 nucleotides align to TRBD2. Per the germline V gene, CDR1 is SGHTA and CDR2 is FQGNSA. The CDR3 runs 15 residues. J gave up 4 bases and V 5 bases, and 9 bases lay outside the gene matches. CDR3 sequence reads: CASSIGSGSGYEQYF. The CDR3 DNA reads as TGTGCCAGCAGCATAGGTAGCGGGAGCGGGTACGAGCAGTACTTC.

The chain recombines TRBV30 with TRBJ1-2, with D perhaps matching TRBD1 (6 bases). Trimming pared 4 bases from V and 1 base from J, leaving 13 bases between. The CDR3 is 14 amino acids. Germline loops: CDR1 GTSNPN, CDR2 SVGIG (reference sequence). The CDR3 DNA follows: TGTGCCTGGACCGGGACATCCCATAACTATGGCTACACCTTC. Its protein product is CAWTGTSHNYGYTF.

This clone was seen more than once but under ten times. The rearrangement joins TRBV4-3 to TRBJ2-3, with D possibly TRBD1 on 5 matching bases. In germline, CDR1 is LGHNA, CDR2 YSLEER. V lost 2 bases, J lost 1 base, and 13 bases lay in between. CDR3 size: 16 residues. The CDR3 region is CASSQQAWGRTDTQYF. CDR3 bases: TGCGCCAGCAGCCAACAAGCGTGGGGCCGCACAGATACGCAGTATTTT.

The chain couples TRBV13 to TRBJ2-2; D gene uncertain. The CDR3 totals 16 residues. Germline V CDR1 and CDR2: PRHDT, FYEKMQ (reference sequence). V lost 7 bases and J 2 bases, leaving 17 bases between the germline ends. In DNA, the CDR3 is TGTGCCAGCACCTTTCTTACTTGGTCAAACACCGGGGAGCTGTTTTTT. Translation: CASTFLTWSNTGELFF.

This clone has more than one count but fewer than ten. The rearrangement joins TRBV7-9 to TRBJ1-4; TRBD1 matches at 11 bases. Germline CDR1 and CDR2: SEHNR and FQNEAQ (reference sequence). V gave up 5 bases and J gave up 8 bases; unmatched junction bases: 7. CDR3 length: 15 amino acids. For the CDR3, the DNA is TGTGCCAGCAGCCCGGGACAGGGGGTTGACGAAAAACTGTTTTTT. Protein product: CASSPGQGVDEKLFF.

The gene calls are TRBV29-1 and TRBJ2-4; D perhaps matches TRBD1 (6 bases). CDR3 size: 18 residues. Trimming took 4 bases from V and 8 from J, leaving 30 bases between them. The germline CDR1 and CDR2 sequences are SQVTM and ANQGSEA. CDR3 nucleotides: TGCAGCGTTGTCCCCCTTAAAACTCCGGGGTCCAAGGGGGACATTCAGTACTTC. This gives the protein CSVVPLKTPGSKGDIQYF.

This clone was observed a handful of times. This sequence joins TRBV11-2 and TRBJ2-2, with D maybe TRBD2 (6 bases). Germline CDR1 and CDR2: SGHAT and FQNNGV. This CDR3 has 16 amino acids. V lost 3 bases and J lost 5, with 16 bases in between. In nucleotides, the CDR3 is TGTGCCAGCAGCTTGGCGGGGCAGGGAAGGACCGGGGAGCTGTTTTTT. It is translated as CASSLAGQGRTGELFF.

Only a few counts were recorded for this clone. The chain combines TRBV27 with TRBJ2-1; D unresolved. From germline, CDR1 is MNHEY and CDR2 SMNVEV (reference sequence). This CDR3 has 12 residues. V was shortened by 6 bases and J by 4 bases, with 7 bases between the two germline ends. DNA for the CDR3: TGTGCCAGCAGCCCTCTTTACAATGAGCAGTTCTTC. The encoded protein is CASSPLYNEQFF.

This clone has more than one count but fewer than ten. The rearrangement joins TRBV7-9 to TRBJ2-7, with a possible D match to TRBD1 (5 bases). Looked up from germline, CDR1 is SEHNR and CDR2 is FQNEAQ (reference sequence). This CDR3 comprises 14 residues. Trimming took off 5 bases at V and 2 bases at J, with 13 bases between the two ends. The CDR3 reads CASSIRTDTYEQYF. The CDR3 DNA is TGTGCCAGCAGCATTCGGACGGACACCTACGAGCAGTACTTC.

The chain links TRBV28 to TRBJ2-2; 9 bases match TRBD1. Germline CDR1 MDHEN, CDR2 SYDVKM. With 5 bases clipped from V and 7 bases from J, the junction kept 8 bases outside the gene matches. This CDR3 contains 15 residues. In DNA form, the CDR3 reads TGTGCCAGCAGTCCTCGGGACAGGGCGGACGGGGAGCTGTTTTTT. Amino acid sequence: CASSPRDRADGELFF.

The CDR3 nucleotides are TGTGCCAGCAGCCCCTCTCCCAGGAGCGGGGGATACAATGAGCAGTTCTTC. This codes for CASSPSPRSGGYNEQFF. This sequence joins TRBV9 and TRBJ2-1, with 8 bases that match TRBD2. This CDR3 is built from 17 residues. Germline values: CDR1 SGDLS, CDR2 YYNGEE. The junction had 13 bases not matched to a gene; V was cut back by 4 bases and J by 4 bases.

The table lists this clone with a few counts. The V gene is TRBV9, the J gene TRBJ2-3; no reliable D call. Trimming shortened V by 0 bases and J by 2 bases, and 10 bases separated the two germline ends. The CDR3 contains 15 residues. Germline-derived CDR1 and CDR2 are SGDLS and YYNGEE. CDR3 nucleotide sequence: TGTGCCAGCAGCGTAGACATCCTGTACACAGATACGCAGTATTTT. Translating gives CASSVDILYTDTQYF.

This clone showed up just a few times. The chain joins TRBV7-9 to TRBJ1-1; D is ambiguous. CDR3 size: 15 residues. Trimming took 5 bases from V and 1 from J, leaving 14 bases between them. The germline V gene has CDR1 SEHNR and CDR2 FQNEAQ (reference sequence). The CDR3 DNA sequence: TGTGCCAGCAGCACCCGAGGGTACCAGAACACTGAAGCTTTCTTT. It is translated as CASSTRGYQNTEAFF.

This clone turned up a few times. The chain joins TRBV6-5 to TRBJ1-5; 7 bases agree with TRBD1. With V trimmed by 5 bases and J by 4 bases, 8 bases remained unmatched. CDR1 MNHEY and CDR2 SVGAGI come from the germline V gene. The CDR3 has 15 amino acids. The CDR3 DNA is TGTGCCAGCAGTCCAGCCCCAGGGGGGAATCAGCCCCAGCATTTT. Translated: CASSPAPGGNQPQHF.

This chain connects TRBV7-9 to TRBJ2-6, with D perhaps TRBD1 (6 bases). From germline, CDR1 is SEHNR and CDR2 FQNEAQ (reference sequence). The ends were cut back, 5 bases at V and 1 base at J, with 12 bases in the middle. The CDR3 runs 16 residues. The DNA of the CDR3 is TGTGCCAGCAGCCACAGGGAATCTTCTGGGGCCAACGTCCTGACTTTC. This codes for CASSHRESSGANVLTF.

The chain combines TRBV5-1 with TRBJ2-3; TRBD1 matches 8 bases. V dropped 4 bases and J dropped 0; count of bases not matched to a gene: 4. Germline CDR1 reads SGHRS; CDR2 reads YFSETQ. This CDR3 has 15 amino acids. The CDR3 nucleotides read TGCGCCAGCAGCCCTCAGGGGGCAAGCACAGATACGCAGTATTTT. Its translation: CASSPQGASTDTQYF.

V usage is TRBV11-2 and J usage is TRBJ2-3; 8 nucleotides line up with TRBD2. Germline V gene sequence: CDR1 SGHAT, CDR2 FQNNGV. Trimming removed 4 bases from V and 4 bases from J; junction bases left unmatched: 16. The CDR3 length is 18 residues. In nucleotides, the CDR3 is TGTGCCAGCAGCTCTTTTACCGGGGGCGGGAGGAAAGCAGATACGCAGTATTTT. Protein: CASSSFTGGGRKADTQYF.

The gene calls are TRBV7-2 and TRBJ2-3; the D gene is possibly TRBD2 (6 bases). Germline V gene lookup returns CDR1 SGHTA and CDR2 FQGNSA. There are 15 residues in the CDR3. V was cut by 5 bases and J by 2 bases, with 14 bases left in between. This CDR3 reads CASSMQWTTTDTQYF. As DNA, the CDR3 is TGTGCCAGCAGCATGCAGTGGACTACCACAGATACGCAGTATTTT.

This clone was counted only a few times. The rearrangement uses TRBV7-2 and TRBJ2-5; D remains unclear. Germline V gene sequence: CDR1 SGHTA, CDR2 FQGNSA. V was trimmed by 3 bases and J by 5 bases, leaving 4 bases between them. CDR3 length equals 11 residues. This CDR3 reads CASSFGETQYF. The CDR3 coding sequence is TGTGCCAGCAGCTTCGGGGAGACCCAGTACTTC.

The V call is TRBV18, the J call TRBJ1-2, with TRBD1 as a possible D gene (5 bases). Germline CDR1 reads KGHSH; CDR2 reads LQKENI. The germline V and J ends were trimmed by 7 bases and 7 bases, with 19 bases remaining between them. This CDR3 comprises 14 residues. The CDR3 spells CASYQSGAVGGYTF. CDR3 in DNA: TGTGCCAGCTACCAAAGTGGGGCCGTGGGTGGCTACACCTTC.

The chain employs TRBV30 and TRBJ1-2; 7 nucleotides match TRBD1. The CDR3 is 16 amino acids. J was trimmed by 0 bases and V by 1 base; bases with no gene match: 8. The germline V gene has CDR1 GTSNPN and CDR2 SVGIG (reference sequence). In DNA, the CDR3 is TGTGCCTGGAGTGCCGACAGGGTGGGCACTAACTATGGCTACACCTTC. Translating it yields CAWSADRVGTNYGYTF.

This clone was observed a handful of times. The rearrangement links TRBV7-9 to TRBJ2-7; 7 nucleotides align to TRBD2. The germline V gene has CDR1 SEHNR and CDR2 FQNEAQ (reference sequence). The V segment lost 5 bases and the J segment 0 bases; nucleotides outside the gene matches: 4. The CDR3 runs 14 residues. CDR3 region: CASSPQRGSYEQYF. The CDR3 bases are TGTGCCAGCAGCCCACAGCGGGGCTCCTACGAGCAGTACTTC.

The chain is built from TRBV29-1 and TRBJ1-3, with TRBD1 as a possible D gene (5 bases). The germline V and J ends were trimmed by 4 bases and 0 bases, with 10 bases remaining between them. CDR1 and CDR2 (germline): SQVTM, ANQGSEA. The CDR3 runs 14 residues. CDR3 DNA: TGCAGCGTTGGGGGCGGCGGCTCTGGAAACACCATATATTTT. Its translation is CSVGGGGSGNTIYF.

The chain combines TRBV4-1 with TRBJ2-2; 9 nucleotides line up with TRBD1. The CDR3 has 18 amino acids. Trimming cost V 0 bases and J 1 base; bases outside gene matches: 6. Germline lookup yields CDR1 MGHRA and CDR2 YSYEKL. The CDR3 loop reads CASSQEMGTGRNTGELFF. In nucleotides, the CDR3 is TGCGCCAGCAGCCAAGAAATGGGGACAGGGAGGAACACCGGGGAGCTGTTTTTT.

This sequence joins TRBV7-2 and TRBJ2-7; TRBD2 aligns across 8 bases. The CDR3 contains 14 residues. After removal of 5 bases from V and 4 bases from J, the junction contained 7 bases not matched to a gene. The germline V gene encodes CDR1 SGHTA and CDR2 FQGNSA. The CDR3 DNA sequence: TGTGCCAGCAGCCGTGTAGCGGGATTATACGAGCAGTACTTC. This codes for CASSRVAGLYEQYF.

This chain connects TRBV4-2 to TRBJ2-1; TRBD2 matches at 8 bases. This CDR3 is built from 16 residues. V shed 1 base, J shed 4 bases, and the junction held 6 bases outside the gene matches. The germline gives CDR1 LGHNA, CDR2 YNFKEQ. This CDR3 reads CASSQASSGTYNEQFF. The DNA of the CDR3 is TGTGCCAGCAGCCAAGCGAGTAGCGGGACATACAATGAGCAGTTCTTC.

The table lists this clone with a few counts. This chain links TRBV11-2 with TRBJ2-1, with 11 bases identical to TRBD2. Germline V gene data show CDR1 as SGHAT and CDR2 as FQNNGV. CDR3 length: 15 amino acids. V lost 5 bases to trimming and J lost 7 bases; unmatched junction nucleotides: 7. CDR3 sequence: CASSPQLAGVNEQFF. The CDR3 nucleotides read TGTGCCAGCAGCCCCCAACTAGCGGGAGTTAATGAGCAGTTCTTC.

V usage is TRBV29-1 and J usage is TRBJ2-3; 9 positions match TRBD2. Trimming removed 5 bases from V and 4 bases from J; junction bases left unmatched: 4. CDR3 length: 13 amino acids. CDR1 is SQVTM and CDR2 is ANQGSEA in the germline V gene. The chain's CDR3 is CSVKGLAADTQYF. The DNA of the CDR3 is TGCAGCGTTAAGGGACTAGCTGCAGATACGCAGTATTTT.

This chain links TRBV29-1 with TRBJ1-5, with TRBD1 matching over 7 bases. Germline lookup yields CDR1 SQVTM and CDR2 ANQGSEA. The CDR3 length is 13 residues. With 6 bases clipped from V and 4 bases from J, the junction kept 6 bases outside the gene matches. The CDR3 coding sequence is TGCAGCGTCCTGGGACAGCCTAATCAGCCCCAGCATTTT. As protein: CSVLGQPNQPQHF.

This clone was counted a few times. The rearrangement uses TRBV29-1 and TRBJ1-4, with D perhaps TRBD1 (5 bases). Germline V gene data show CDR1 as SQVTM and CDR2 as ANQGSEA. The CDR3 contains 13 residues. Trimming removed 1 base at V and 8 bases at J, with 11 bases between. The CDR3 nucleotides read TGCAGCGTTGAAGGGGGCGTGGGGGAAAAACTGTTTTTT. This sequence encodes CSVEGGVGEKLFF. Full variable domain (remainder filled in from reference TRBV29-1 and TRBJ1-4): SAVISQKPSRDICQRGTSLTIQCQVDSQVTMMFWYRQQPGQSLTLIATANQGSEATYESGFVIDKFPISRPNLTFSTLTVSNMSPEDSSIYLCSVEGGVGEKLFFGSGTQLSVL.